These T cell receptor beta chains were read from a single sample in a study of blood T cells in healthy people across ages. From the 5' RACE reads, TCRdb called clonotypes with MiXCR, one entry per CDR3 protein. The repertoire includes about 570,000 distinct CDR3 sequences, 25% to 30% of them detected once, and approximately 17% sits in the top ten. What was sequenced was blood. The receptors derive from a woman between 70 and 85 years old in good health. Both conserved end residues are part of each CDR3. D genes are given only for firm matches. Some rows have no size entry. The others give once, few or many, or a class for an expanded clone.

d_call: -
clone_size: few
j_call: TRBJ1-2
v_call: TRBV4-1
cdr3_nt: TGCGCCAGCAGCCAAGATCCGGGAGGGTGGGACTATGGCTACACCTTC
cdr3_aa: CASSQDPGGWDYGYTF

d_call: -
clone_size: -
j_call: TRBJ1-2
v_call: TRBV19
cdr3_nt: TGTGCCAGTAGTATAGATAGAGGTCGGGGACTTTATGGCTACACCTTC
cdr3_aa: CASSIDRGRGLYGYTF

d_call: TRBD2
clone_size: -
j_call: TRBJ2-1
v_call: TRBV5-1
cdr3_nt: TGCGCCAGCAGCTTGGCCACGGTAGCGGGAATAGTCGGGAATGAGCAGTTCTTC
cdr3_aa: CASSLATVAGIVGNEQFF

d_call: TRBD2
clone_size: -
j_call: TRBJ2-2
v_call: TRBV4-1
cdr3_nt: TGCGCCAGCGGCGGGGGGTTTGGCGGGGAGCTGTTTTTT
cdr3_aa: CASGGGFGGELFF

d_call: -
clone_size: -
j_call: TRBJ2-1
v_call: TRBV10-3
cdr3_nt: TGTGCCACCAGTGGTCCCGGGACCCCCTACAATGAGCAGTTCTTC
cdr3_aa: CATSGPGTPYNEQFF

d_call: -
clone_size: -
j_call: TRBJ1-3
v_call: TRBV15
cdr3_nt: TGTGCCACCAGCAGAGATCAAGGATTCGGGTCGAGACTGAGCTCTGGAAACACCATATATTTT
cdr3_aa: CATSRDQGFGSRLSSGNTIYF

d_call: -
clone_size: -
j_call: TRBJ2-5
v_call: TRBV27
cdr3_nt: TGTGCCAGCAGACAGGGTTTGTTTGAGACCCAGTACTTC
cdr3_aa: CASRQGLFETQYF

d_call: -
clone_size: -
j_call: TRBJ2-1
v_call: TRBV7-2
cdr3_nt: TGTGCCAGCAGCGGGGGTGGGACTCCATACAATGAGCAGTTCTTC
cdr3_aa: CASSGGGTPYNEQFF

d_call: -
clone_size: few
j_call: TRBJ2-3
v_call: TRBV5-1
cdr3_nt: TGCGCCAGCAGACTTGACACGACCTTAGGGGCGCAGTATTTT
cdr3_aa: CASRLDTTLGAQYF

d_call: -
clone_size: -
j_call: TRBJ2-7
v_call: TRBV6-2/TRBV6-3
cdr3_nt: TGTGCCAGCAGTTACGCCCTAGCGCCCTCCTACGAGCAGTACTTC
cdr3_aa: CASSYALAPSYEQYF

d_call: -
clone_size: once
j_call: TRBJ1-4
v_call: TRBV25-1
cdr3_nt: TGTGCCGGTCTGCCACGGGGCTCTAATGAAAAACTGTTTTTT
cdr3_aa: CAGLPRGSNEKLFF

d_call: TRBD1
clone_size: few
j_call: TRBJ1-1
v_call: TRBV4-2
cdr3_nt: TGTGCCAGCAGCCAAGACCCCGGGACAGCCAACACTGAAGCTTTCTTT
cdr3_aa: CASSQDPGTANTEAFF

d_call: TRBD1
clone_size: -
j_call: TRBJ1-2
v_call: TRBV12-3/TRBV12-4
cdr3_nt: TGTGCCAGCAGTTTTGCACGGACAGGAGGGGGCTACACCTTC
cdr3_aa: CASSFARTGGGYTF

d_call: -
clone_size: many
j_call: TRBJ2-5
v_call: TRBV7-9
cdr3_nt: TGTGCCAGCAGCCCGGACCGAAACCAAGAGACCCAGTACTTC
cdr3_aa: CASSPDRNQETQYF

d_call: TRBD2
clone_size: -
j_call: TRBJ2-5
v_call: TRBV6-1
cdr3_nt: TGTGCCAGCAGTGCTTGGGGGGGGGAGACCCAGTACTTC
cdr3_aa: CASSAWGGETQYF

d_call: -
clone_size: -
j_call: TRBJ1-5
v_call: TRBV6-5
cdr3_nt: TGTGCCAGCAGCCGCGTCCCTATCCTAGGCAATCAGCCCCAGCATTTT
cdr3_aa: CASSRVPILGNQPQHF

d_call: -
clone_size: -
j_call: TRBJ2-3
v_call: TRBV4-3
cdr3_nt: TGCGCCAGCAGCCAGGCAGCAACTCGCGGGTGGCCAGATACGCAGTATTTT
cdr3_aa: CASSQAATRGWPDTQYF

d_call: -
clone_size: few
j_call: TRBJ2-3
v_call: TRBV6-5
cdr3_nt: TGTGCCAGCAGTTACTCGAGAGGGCCCACAGATACGCAGTATTTT
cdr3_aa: CASSYSRGPTDTQYF

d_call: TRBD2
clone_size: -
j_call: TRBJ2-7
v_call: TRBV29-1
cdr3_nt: TGCAGCGTTGGGCGGGAGAAAAACTACGAGCAGTACTTC
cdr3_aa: CSVGREKNYEQYF

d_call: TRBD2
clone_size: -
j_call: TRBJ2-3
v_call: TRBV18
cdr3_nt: TGTGCCAGCTCACCACCGGAGGGGACTAGCGGTGCAGATACGCAGTATTTT
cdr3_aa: CASSPPEGTSGADTQYF

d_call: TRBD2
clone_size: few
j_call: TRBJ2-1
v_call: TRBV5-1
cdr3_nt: TGCGCCAGCAGCTTACTAGCGGGGCCCGCCCCCAATGAGCAGTTCTTC
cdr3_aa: CASSLLAGPAPNEQFF

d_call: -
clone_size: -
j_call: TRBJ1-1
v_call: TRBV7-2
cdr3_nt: TGTGCCAGCAGCTTTGCCGCTGTGAACACTGAAGCTTTCTTT
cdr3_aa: CASSFAAVNTEAFF

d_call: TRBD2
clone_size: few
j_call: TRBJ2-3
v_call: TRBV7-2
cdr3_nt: TGTGCCAGCAGCTCAGGGACTAGCGGGGGTGAGGCAGATACGCAGTATTTT
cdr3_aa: CASSSGTSGGEADTQYF

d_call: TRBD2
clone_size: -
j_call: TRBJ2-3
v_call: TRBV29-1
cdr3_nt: TGCAGCGTCCAATCCGGGACTAGCGGTCCAGATACGCAGTATTTT
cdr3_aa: CSVQSGTSGPDTQYF

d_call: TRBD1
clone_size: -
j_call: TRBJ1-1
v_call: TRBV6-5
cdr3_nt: TGTGCCAGCACCAACGGACAGGGTAGGCCTGAAGCTTTCTTT
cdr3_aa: CASTNGQGRPEAFF

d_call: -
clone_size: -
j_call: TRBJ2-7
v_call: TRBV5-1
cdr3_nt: TGCGCCAGCAGCTTGAACTCGGCCACCTACGAGCAGTACTTC
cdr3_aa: CASSLNSATYEQYF

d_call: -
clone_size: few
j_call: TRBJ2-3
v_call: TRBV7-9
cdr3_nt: TGTGCCAGCAGCTTAGGAGGGGGGGTCACAGATACGCAGTATTTT
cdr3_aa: CASSLGGGVTDTQYF

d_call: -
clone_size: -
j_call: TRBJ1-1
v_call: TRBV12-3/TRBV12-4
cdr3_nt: TGTGCCAGCAGTTTAGTTGGGGGCGGGAGCACTGAAGCTTTCTTT
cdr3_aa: CASSLVGGGSTEAFF

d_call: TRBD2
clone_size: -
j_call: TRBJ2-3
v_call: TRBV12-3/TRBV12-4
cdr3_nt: TGTGCCAGCAGTTTAAGGCTAGCGGGGTCCACAGATACGCAGTATTTT
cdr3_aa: CASSLRLAGSTDTQYF

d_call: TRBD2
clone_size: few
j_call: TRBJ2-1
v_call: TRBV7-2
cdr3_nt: TGTGCCAGCAGCTTGATGACTAGCGGGGGTATTGAGCAGTTCTTC
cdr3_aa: CASSLMTSGGIEQFF

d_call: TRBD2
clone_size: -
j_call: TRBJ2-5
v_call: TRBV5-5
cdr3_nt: TGTGCCAGCAGCTTGGGTCTCGGGGAGGGGGAGACCCAGTACTTC
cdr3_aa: CASSLGLGEGETQYF

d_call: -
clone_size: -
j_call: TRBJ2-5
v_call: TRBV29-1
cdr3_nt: TGCAGCGTTGTGTTCCAGGGGGAGACCCAGTACTTC
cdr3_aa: CSVVFQGETQYF